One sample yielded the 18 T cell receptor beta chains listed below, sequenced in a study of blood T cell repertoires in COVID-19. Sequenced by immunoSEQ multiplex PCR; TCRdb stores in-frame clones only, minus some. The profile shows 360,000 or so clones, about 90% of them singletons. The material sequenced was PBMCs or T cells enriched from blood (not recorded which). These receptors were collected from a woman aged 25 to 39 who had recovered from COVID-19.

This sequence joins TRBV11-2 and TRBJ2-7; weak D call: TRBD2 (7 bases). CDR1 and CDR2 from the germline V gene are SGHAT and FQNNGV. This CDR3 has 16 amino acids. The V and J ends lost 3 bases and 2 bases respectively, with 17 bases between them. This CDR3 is CASSFPLGGGPYEQYF. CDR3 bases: TGTGCCAGCAGCTTCCCCCTGGGGGGGGGCCCCTACGAGCAGTACTTC. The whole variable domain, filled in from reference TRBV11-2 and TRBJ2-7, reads EAGVAQSPRYKIIEKRQSVAFWCNPISGHATLYWYQQILGQGPKLLIQFQNNGVVDDSQLPKDRFSAERLKGVDSTLKIQPAKLEDSAVYLCASSFPLGGGPYEQYFGPGTRLTVT.

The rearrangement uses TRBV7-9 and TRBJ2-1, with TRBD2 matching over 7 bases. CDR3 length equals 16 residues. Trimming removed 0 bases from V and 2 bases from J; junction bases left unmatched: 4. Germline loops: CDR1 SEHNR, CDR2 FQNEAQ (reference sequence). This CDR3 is CASSLASLAAYNEQFF. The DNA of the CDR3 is TGTGCCAGCAGCTTAGCGAGTCTAGCGGCCTACAATGAGCAGTTCTTC.

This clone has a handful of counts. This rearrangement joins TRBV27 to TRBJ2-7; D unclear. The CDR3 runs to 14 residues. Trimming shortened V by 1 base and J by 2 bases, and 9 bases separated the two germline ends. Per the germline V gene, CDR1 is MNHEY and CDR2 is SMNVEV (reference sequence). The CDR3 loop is CASSLYKQAYEQYF. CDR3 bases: TGTGCCAGCAGTTTATATAAGCAGGCCTACGAGCAGTACTTC.

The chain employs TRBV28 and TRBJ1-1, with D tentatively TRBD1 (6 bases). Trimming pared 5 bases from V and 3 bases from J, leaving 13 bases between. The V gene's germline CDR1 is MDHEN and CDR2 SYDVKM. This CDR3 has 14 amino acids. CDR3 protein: CASSPRQAYTEAFF. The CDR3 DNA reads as TGTGCCAGCAGTCCGCGACAGGCGTACACTGAAGCTTTCTTT.

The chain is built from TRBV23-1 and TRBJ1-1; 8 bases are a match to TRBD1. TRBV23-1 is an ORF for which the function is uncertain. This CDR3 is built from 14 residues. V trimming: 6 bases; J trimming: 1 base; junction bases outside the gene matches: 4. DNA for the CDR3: TGCGCCAGCAGCCCGGACAGGGAGAACACTGAAGCTTTCTTT. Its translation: CASSPDRENTEAFF.

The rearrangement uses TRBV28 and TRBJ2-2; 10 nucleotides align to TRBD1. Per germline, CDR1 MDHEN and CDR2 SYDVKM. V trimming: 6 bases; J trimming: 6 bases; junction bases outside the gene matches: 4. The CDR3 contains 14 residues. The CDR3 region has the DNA TGTGCCAGCAGGGACAGGGGGAAATCCGGGGAGCTGTTTTTT. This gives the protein CASRDRGKSGELFF.

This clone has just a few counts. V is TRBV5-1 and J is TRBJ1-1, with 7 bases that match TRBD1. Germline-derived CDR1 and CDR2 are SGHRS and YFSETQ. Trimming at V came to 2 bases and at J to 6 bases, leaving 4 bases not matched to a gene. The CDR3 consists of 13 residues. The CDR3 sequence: CASSFTTGAEAFF. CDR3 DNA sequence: TGCGCCAGCAGCTTTACTACAGGGGCTGAAGCTTTCTTT. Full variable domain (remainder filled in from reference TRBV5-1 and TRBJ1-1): KAGVTQTPRYLIKTRGQQVTLSCSPISGHRSVSWYQQTPGQGLQFLFEYFSETQRNKGNFPGRFSGRQFSNSRSEMNVSTLELGDSALYLCASSFTTGAEAFFGQGTRLTVV.

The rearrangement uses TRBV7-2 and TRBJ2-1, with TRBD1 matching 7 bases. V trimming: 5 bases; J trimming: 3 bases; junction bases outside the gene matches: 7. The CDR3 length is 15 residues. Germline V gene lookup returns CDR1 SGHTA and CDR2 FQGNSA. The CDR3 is CASSPAGQDYNEQFF. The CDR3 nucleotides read TGTGCCAGCAGCCCCGCCGGACAGGACTACAATGAGCAGTTCTTC.

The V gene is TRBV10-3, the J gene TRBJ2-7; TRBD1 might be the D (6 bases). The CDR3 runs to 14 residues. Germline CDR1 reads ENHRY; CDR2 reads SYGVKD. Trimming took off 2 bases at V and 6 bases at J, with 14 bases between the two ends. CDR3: CAISETPTRGEQYF. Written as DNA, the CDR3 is TGTGCCATCAGTGAGACTCCGACCAGGGGCGAGCAGTACTTC.

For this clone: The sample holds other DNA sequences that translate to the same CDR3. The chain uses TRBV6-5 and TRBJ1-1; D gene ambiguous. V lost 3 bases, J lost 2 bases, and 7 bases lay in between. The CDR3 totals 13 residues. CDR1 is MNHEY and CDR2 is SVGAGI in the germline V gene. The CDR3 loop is CASSYDRNTEAFF. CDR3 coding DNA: TGTGCCAGCAGTTATGATAGAAACACTGAAGCTTTCTTT.

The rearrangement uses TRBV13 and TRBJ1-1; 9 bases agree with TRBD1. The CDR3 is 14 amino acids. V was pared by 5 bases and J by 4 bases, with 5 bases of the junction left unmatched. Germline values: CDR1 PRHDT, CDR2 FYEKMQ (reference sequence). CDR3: CASSPLTGGTEAFF. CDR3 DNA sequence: TGTGCCAGCAGCCCCCTGACAGGGGGCACTGAAGCTTTCTTT. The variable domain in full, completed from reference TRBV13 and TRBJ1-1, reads AAGVIQSPRHLIKEKRETATLKCYPIPRHDTVYWYQQGPGQDPQFLISFYEKMQSDKGSIPDRFSAQQFSDYHSELNMSSLELGDSALYFCASSPLTGGTEAFFGQGTRLTVV.

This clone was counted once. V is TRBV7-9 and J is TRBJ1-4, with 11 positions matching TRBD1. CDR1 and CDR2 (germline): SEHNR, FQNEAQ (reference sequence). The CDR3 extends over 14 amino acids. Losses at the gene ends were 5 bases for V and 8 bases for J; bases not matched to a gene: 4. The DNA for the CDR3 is TGTGCCAGCAGCGGGGGACAGGGGGTCGAAAAACTGTTTTTT. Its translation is CASSGGQGVEKLFF.

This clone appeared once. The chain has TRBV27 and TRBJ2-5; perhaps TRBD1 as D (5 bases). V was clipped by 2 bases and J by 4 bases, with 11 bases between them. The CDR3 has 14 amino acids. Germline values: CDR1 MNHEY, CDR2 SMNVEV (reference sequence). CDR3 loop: CASSLRQGRETQYF. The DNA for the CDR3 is TGTGCCAGCAGTTTACGGCAGGGCCGAGAGACCCAGTACTTC.

In DNA form, the CDR3 reads TGTGCCAGCAGTTACAACAGGGGATGGACTGAAAAACTGTTTTTT. It encodes CASSYNRGWTEKLFF. The rearrangement joins TRBV6-5 to TRBJ1-4, with 7 bases matching TRBD1. CDR1 is MNHEY, CDR2 SVGAGI, per germline. This CDR3 has 15 residues. V shed 2 bases and J 7 bases; nucleotides not matched to a gene: 7.

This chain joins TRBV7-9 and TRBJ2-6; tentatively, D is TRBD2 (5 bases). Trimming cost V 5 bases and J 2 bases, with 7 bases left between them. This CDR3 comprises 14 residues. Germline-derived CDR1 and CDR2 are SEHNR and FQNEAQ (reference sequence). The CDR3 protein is CASSHGAGANVLTF. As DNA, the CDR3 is TGTGCCAGCAGCCACGGGGCTGGGGCCAACGTCCTGACTTTC.

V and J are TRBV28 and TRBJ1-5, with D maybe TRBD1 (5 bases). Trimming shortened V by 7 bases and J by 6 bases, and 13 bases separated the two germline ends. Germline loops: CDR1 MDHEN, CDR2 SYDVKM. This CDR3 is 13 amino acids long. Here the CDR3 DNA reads TGTGCCAGCATGCTTGGGGGGACTCAGCCCCAGCATTTT. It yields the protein CASMLGGTQPQHF.

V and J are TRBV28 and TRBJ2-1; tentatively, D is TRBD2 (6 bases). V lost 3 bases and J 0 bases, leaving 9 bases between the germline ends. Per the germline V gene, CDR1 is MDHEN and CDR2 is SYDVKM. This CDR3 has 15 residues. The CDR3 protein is CASSLGGVSYNEQFF. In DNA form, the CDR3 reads TGTGCCAGCAGTTTGGGGGGTGTCTCCTACAATGAGCAGTTCTTC.

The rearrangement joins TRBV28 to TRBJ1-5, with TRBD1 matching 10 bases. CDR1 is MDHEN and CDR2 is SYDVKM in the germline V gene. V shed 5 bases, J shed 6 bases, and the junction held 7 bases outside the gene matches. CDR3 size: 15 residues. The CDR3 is CASSHGTGVGQPQHF. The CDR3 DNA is TGTGCCAGCAGTCACGGGACAGGGGTAGGTCAGCCCCAGCATTTT.